A selection of T cell receptor beta chains follows, all from one sample in a study of blood T cell repertoires in COVID-19. Repertoires were generated with immunoSEQ multiplex PCR, while TCRdb's copy carries only in-frame clones and drops some. The sample has approximately 380,000 clones, around 85% seen once; the top ten hold around 3.4%. The sample was peripheral blood. The origin of the receptors is a woman in her late teens or twenties with acute or convalescent COVID-19. CDR3s include the opening cysteine and the closing phenylalanine or tryptophan. Each record gives: V gene, clone size, D gene, J gene, CDR3 DNA, CDR3 protein. A D gene is named only where the DNA matches it firmly. Clone size, where shown, is once, few, many, or a class for clones that have expanded.

TRBV5-1	.	TRBD1	TRBJ1-4	TGCGCCAGCAGCTTTGCCGGGACAGTTAATGAAAAACTGTTTTTT	CASSFAGTVNEKLFF
TRBV6-5	.	.	TRBJ1-5	TGTGCCAGCAGCAGGACTTTTAGCAATCAGCCCCAGCATTTT	CASSRTFSNQPQHF
TRBV11-2	few	.	TRBJ1-4	TGTGCCAGCAGCTCCTCTAGTCCGATTTTACTGAATGAAAAACTGTTTTTT	CASSSSSPILLNEKLFF
TRBV3-1/TRBV3-2	.	.	TRBJ2-3	TGTGCCAGCAGTCTAGTGGGGCGGGGAGATACGCAGTATTTT	CASSLVGRGDTQYF
TRBV20-1	.	.	TRBJ1-1	TGCAGTGCTACCGGGCAGGGCGAAGCTTTCTTT	CSATGQGEAFF
TRBV5-1	.	.	TRBJ1-1	TGCGCCAGCAGCTTGGCCAGTGCAGTGAACACTGAAGCTTTCTTT	CASSLASAVNTEAFF
TRBV5-1	.	.	TRBJ1-5	TGCGCCAGCAGCTGGGAGGGAGCGGGACAGCCCCAGCATTTT	CASSWEGAGQPQHF
TRBV19	.	.	TRBJ1-1	TGTGCCAGTAGTACCGACGGGGGGGGGCGATTGGGTACTGAAGCTTTCTTT	CASSTDGGGRLGTEAFF
TRBV19	.	.	TRBJ1-1	TGTGCCAGTAGTATTGTCAAGGGACTCACTGAAGCTTTCTTT	CASSIVKGLTEAFF
TRBV28	.	TRBD2	TRBJ2-1	TGTGCCAGCAGTGCCGGGACTAGCGGGAGCCTTGAGCAGTTCTTC	CASSAGTSGSLEQFF
TRBV5-5	.	TRBD1	TRBJ2-7	TGTGCCAGCAGCTTGGACAGGGGCTTGGGGTACGAGCAGTACTTC	CASSLDRGLGYEQYF
TRBV30	.	TRBD1	TRBJ1-2	TGTGCCTGGAGATTAGGGACAGTAGGAGAATATGGCTACACCTTC	CAWRLGTVGEYGYTF
TRBV30	few	TRBD1	TRBJ1-2	TGTGCCTGGAGTGGAGACAGGGGGTATGGCTACACCTTC	CAWSGDRGYGYTF
TRBV4-1	once	.	TRBJ1-5	TGCGCCAGCAGCCTAGTCGCGGGGGTTAGCAATCAGCCCCAGCATTTT	CASSLVAGVSNQPQHF
TRBV24-1	.	.	TRBJ1-2	TGTGCCCATCCGGGGATCGGAGACTATGGCTACACCTTC	CAHPGIGDYGYTF
TRBV5-4	.	.	TRBJ2-1	TGTGCCAGCAGCCTCCGCGGACAGAATGAGCAGTTCTTC	CASSLRGQNEQFF
TRBV28	once	TRBD1	TRBJ2-7	TGTGCCAGCAGTAGATTAACAGAAGGGGGCACAGGGGGGCAGTACTTC	CASSRLTEGGTGGQYF
TRBV30	once	TRBD2	TRBJ2-7	TGTGCCTGGAGTGTAGGGACTAGCGGCGGCGAGCAGTACTTC	CAWSVGTSGGEQYF
TRBV5-3	.	.	TRBJ1-1	TGTGCCAGAAGCTTGTCAAGTGGGCCAGCTTTCTTT	CARSLSSGPAFF
TRBV10-1	once	.	TRBJ2-1	TGCGCCAGCAGTGAGCAGGGGAGTAGGTACTACAATGAGCAGTTCTTC	CASSEQGSRYYNEQFF
TRBV28	.	TRBD1	TRBJ1-1	TGTGCCAGCAGTTTAGACAGGGAGAGCACTGAAGCTTTCTTT	CASSLDRESTEAFF
TRBV10-3	.	.	TRBJ2-7	TGTGCCATCAGTGGGGCTACACTGGGAGTCGAGCAGTACTTC	CAISGATLGVEQYF
TRBV6-5	.	.	TRBJ1-5	TGTGCCAGCAGTTCTGGCAATCAGCCCCAGCATTTT	CASSSGNQPQHF
TRBV11-2	few	.	TRBJ2-7	TGTGCCAGCAGCAGCCTTACAGGTTACGAGCAGTACTTC	CASSSLTGYEQYF
TRBV7-8	.	.	TRBJ1-2	TGTGCCAGCAGCTTATCCCTAGAAGCCCGCTACACCTTC	CASSLSLEARYTF
TRBV7-9	.	.	TRBJ2-7	TGTGCCAGCAGCCCCCCCGGGGTCAGGACGGAGGAGCAGTACTTC	CASSPPGVRTEEQYF
TRBV5-1	.	.	TRBJ1-1	TGCGCCAGCAGCCGGTCCCTTGCGGACACTGAAGCTTTCTTT	CASSRSLADTEAFF
TRBV4-1	.	TRBD2	TRBJ2-7	TGCGCCAGCAGCCAAGAGTCTCTAGCGGGAGTCCCCTACGAGCAGTACTTC	CASSQESLAGVPYEQYF
TRBV30	.	TRBD1	TRBJ1-1	TGTGCCTGGACCAGGGACAGAGTCACTGAAGCTTTCTTT	CAWTRDRVTEAFF
TRBV5-1	.	TRBD1	TRBJ1-5	TGCGCCAGCAGCTTGGGGGACAGCGAAAGTCAGCCCCAGCATTTT	CASSLGDSESQPQHF
TRBV7-3	once	.	TRBJ2-1	TGTGCCAGCAGCTCAGACAACAATGAGCAGTTCTTC	CASSSDNNEQFF
TRBV6-5	few	TRBD1	TRBJ1-2	TGTGCCAGCAGGCTATTAGGACAGGGAAGCTATGGCTACACCTTC	CASRLLGQGSYGYTF
TRBV11-2	.	.	TRBJ2-1	TGTGCCAGCAGCCACAAAGAGACGGGTAGCAATGAGCAGTTCTTC	CASSHKETGSNEQFF
TRBV27	.	.	TRBJ2-3	TGTGCCAGCAGTTTATCTGGGCCCCGAGATACGCAGTATTTT	CASSLSGPRDTQYF
TRBV24-1	.	.	TRBJ1-2	TGTGCCACCAGTCCGGGGACATATGGCTACACCTTC	CATSPGTYGYTF
TRBV27	.	.	TRBJ2-1	TGTGCCATCGGTCCTTTGAAATACAATGAGCAGTTCTTC	CAIGPLKYNEQFF
TRBV12-5	.	.	TRBJ2-1	TGTGCTAGTGGTACTTTCTACAATGAGCAGTTCTTC	CASGTFYNEQFF
TRBV4-2	.	.	TRBJ1-6	TGTGCCAGCAGCCAAGTGGGAGGACCCACGAATTCACCCCTCCACTTT	CASSQVGGPTNSPLHF
TRBV4-1	.	.	TRBJ1-2	TGCGCCAGCAGCCCGGACATTCTCAACTATGGCTACACCTTC	CASSPDILNYGYTF
TRBV7-3	.	.	TRBJ1-1	TGTGCCAGCAGCTTAACGAGGTCGAACACTGAAGCTTTCTTT	CASSLTRSNTEAFF
TRBV18	few	.	TRBJ2-3	TGTGCCAGCTCACGAGAACCGGGGGTAGATACGCAGTATTTT	CASSREPGVDTQYF
TRBV7-9	.	.	TRBJ1-3	TGTGCCAGCAGCTTTAATGCAGGGCACGGAAACACCATATATTTT	CASSFNAGHGNTIYF
TRBV9	once	TRBD1	TRBJ1-5	TGTGCCAGCAGCGTAGGGGGACAGGGTGGGCAGCCCCAGCATTTT	CASSVGGQGGQPQHF